Following are 27 T cell receptor beta chains from one sample sequenced in a study of graft-versus-host responses after intestinal transplantation. These TCRs are of unknown antigen specificity. This table comes from immunoSEQ multiplex PCR, and its TCRdb copy is limited to in-frame clones, with some not included. Among about 94,000 clones listed, 91% were seen once. This sample comprised unstimulated CD8+ T cells sorted from spleen or lymph node cells, obtained before intestinal transplant. These receptor sequences come from a human donor who received an intestinal transplant.

The V gene is TRBV19, the J gene TRBJ1-5; D call uncertain. Looked up from germline, CDR1 is LNHDA and CDR2 is SQIVND (reference sequence). The CDR3 spans 14 residues. V lost 0 bases and J 1 base, leaving 4 bases between the germline ends. In DNA form, the CDR3 reads TGTGCCAGTAGTATAGAGGGCAGCAATCAGCCCCAGCATTTT. It is translated as CASSIEGSNQPQHF.

The V and J genes are TRBV9 and TRBJ2-2, with D possibly TRBD2 on 6 matching bases. Germline CDR1 and CDR2: SGDLS and YYNGEE. Trimming cost V 0 bases and J 7 bases, with 13 bases left between them. The CDR3 extends over 15 amino acids. The CDR3 sequence: CASSVVEGRSGELFF. CDR3 coding DNA: TGTGCCAGCAGCGTAGTTGAAGGGAGGAGCGGGGAGCTGTTTTTT.

The chain employs TRBV2 and TRBJ1-5, with TRBD1 as a possible D gene (5 bases). Trimming took off 7 bases at V and 6 bases at J, with 16 bases between the two ends. There are 14 residues in the CDR3. Per germline, CDR1 SNHLY and CDR2 FYNNEI. This chain's CDR3 is CASKLQGWTQPQHF. The CDR3 DNA sequence: TGTGCCAGCAAATTGCAGGGCTGGACTCAGCCCCAGCATTTT.

The chain couples TRBV7-9 to TRBJ2-7; weak D call: TRBD1 (5 bases). Germline V gene data show CDR1 as SEHNR and CDR2 as FQNEAQ (reference sequence). V was trimmed by 0 bases and J by 3 bases, leaving 12 bases between them. The CDR3 sequence is 15 residues long. Written as DNA, the CDR3 is TGTGCCAGCAGCTTAGCGCTAGGACAAATCTACGAGCAGTACTTC. The encoded protein is CASSLALGQIYEQYF. The full variable domain, completed using reference TRBV7-9 and TRBJ2-7, is DTGVSQNPRHKITKRGQNVTFRCDPISEHNRLYWYRQTLGQGPEFLTYFQNEAQLEKSRLLSDRFSAERPKGSFSTLEIQRTEQGDSAMYLCASSLALGQIYEQYFGPGTRLTVT.

The genes are TRBV9 and TRBJ2-7; TRBD2 is a possible D gene (5 bases). The CDR3 has 15 amino acids. Trimming shortened V by 0 bases and J by 3 bases, and 13 bases separated the two germline ends. Germline-derived CDR1 and CDR2 are SGDLS and YYNGEE. The CDR3 reads CASSVDEGSGYEQYF. The CDR3 DNA sequence: TGTGCCAGCAGCGTAGACGAGGGATCAGGCTACGAGCAGTACTTC. Using reference TRBV9 and TRBJ2-7 for the parts outside the CDR3, the full variable domain is DSGVTQTPKHLITATGQRVTLRCSPRSGDLSVYWYQQSLDQGLQFLIQYYNGEERAKGNILERFSAQQFPDLHSELNLSSLELGDSALYFCASSVDEGSGYEQYFGPGTRLTVT.

The CDR3 DNA reads TGCGCCAGCAGCCATAACCTAGGGGGGGCACAAGAGACCCAGTACTTC. It encodes CASSHNLGGAQETQYF. This chain uses TRBV4-1 with TRBJ2-5, with a weak D call TRBD2 (7 bases). V lost 3 bases, J lost 2 bases, and 16 bases lay in between. Germline lookup yields CDR1 MGHRA and CDR2 YSYEKL. This CDR3 is 16 amino acids long.

The chain carries TRBV19 and TRBJ2-2; 7 bases match TRBD1. CDR1 and CDR2 from the germline V gene are LNHDA and SQIVND (reference sequence). After removal of 2 bases from V and 4 bases from J, the junction contained 7 bases not matched to a gene. The CDR3 spans 16 residues. CDR3 bases: TGTGCCAGTAGTATATCAGGCAGGGGGAGCACCGGGGAGCTGTTTTTT. Protein sequence: CASSISGRGSTGELFF.

V and J are TRBV4-1 and TRBJ1-4; D uncertain. The germline CDR1 and CDR2 sequences are MGHRA and YSYEKL. The ends were cut back, 6 bases at V and 4 bases at J, with 12 bases in the middle. The CDR3 covers 14 residues. The CDR3 sequence: CASRLAFGNEKLFF. CDR3 DNA: TGCGCCAGCAGGCTTGCATTCGGTAATGAAAAACTGTTTTTT.

This clone was detected once. The V and J genes are TRBV11-2 and TRBJ2-7, with D possibly matching TRBD1 (5 bases). The length of the CDR3 is 13 residues. V was trimmed by 5 bases and J by 2 bases, leaving 10 bases between them. Germline CDR1 is SGHAT and CDR2 is FQNNGV. The CDR3 sequence: CASSQGRPYEQYF. The DNA for the CDR3 is TGTGCCAGCAGCCAGGGTCGCCCCTACGAGCAGTACTTC.

The chain joins TRBV11-2 to TRBJ2-7, with TRBD2 matching 7 bases. Germline assignment: CDR1 SGHAT and CDR2 FQNNGV. The CDR3 totals 14 residues. Trimming removed 0 bases from V and 3 bases from J; junction bases left unmatched: 2. The CDR3 protein is CASSLDGGSYEQYF. In DNA, the CDR3 is TGTGCCAGCAGCTTAGATGGCGGGAGCTACGAGCAGTACTTC.

In DNA, the CDR3 is TGTGCCAGCAGCCAAGAGCAGGGGAATCAAGTCTACGAGCAGTACTTC. It encodes CASSQEQGNQVYEQYF. The rearrangement links TRBV4-2 to TRBJ2-7; tentatively, D is TRBD1 (6 bases). The germline CDR1 and CDR2 sequences are LGHNA and YNFKEQ. This CDR3 spans 16 amino acids. V gave up 0 bases and J gave up 3 bases, with 15 bases separating them.

This chain connects TRBV5-1 to TRBJ2-7; 9 nucleotides align to TRBD2. The V gene's germline CDR1 is SGHRS and CDR2 YFSETQ. This CDR3 contains 16 residues. After removal of 0 bases from V and 2 bases from J, the junction contained 6 bases not matched to a gene. CDR3 nucleotide sequence: TGCGCCAGCAGCTTGGAAGGGCGGGAGGGTGCCTACGAGCAGTACTTC. It specifies CASSLEGREGAYEQYF.

The V call is TRBV5-1, the J call TRBJ2-7; 15 positions agree with TRBD2. The V gene end was trimmed by 4 bases and the J gene end by 1 base; junction bases not matched to a gene: 6. The V gene's germline CDR1 is SGHRS and CDR2 YFSETQ. The CDR3 is 17 residues long. DNA for the CDR3: TGCGCCAGCAGCCTAGGACTAGCGGGAGGGCAGTCCTACGAGCAGTACTTC. As protein: CASSLGLAGGQSYEQYF.

This rearrangement joins TRBV6-1 to TRBJ2-7; 8 nucleotides line up with TRBD1. Germline V gene lookup returns CDR1 MNHNS and CDR2 SASEGT. The CDR3 covers 14 residues. V lost 3 bases to trimming and J lost 2 bases; unmatched junction nucleotides: 3. The CDR3 spells CASSDGTGTYEQYF. The CDR3 DNA reads TGTGCCAGCAGTGACGGGACAGGAACCTACGAGCAGTACTTC.

This clone was counted once. The gene calls are TRBV4-1 and TRBJ2-1; TRBD2 might be the D (5 bases). V was cut by 4 bases and J by 6 bases, with 16 bases left in between. The V gene's germline CDR1 is MGHRA and CDR2 YSYEKL. This CDR3 is built from 15 residues. The CDR3 protein is CASSPRLAGSNEQFF. CDR3 nucleotide sequence: TGCGCCAGCAGCCCCCGATTGGCGGGCTCCAATGAGCAGTTCTTC.

The chain employs TRBV29-1 and TRBJ2-3, with TRBD2 matching over 7 bases. Trimming at V came to 7 bases and at J to 2 bases, leaving 12 bases not matched to a gene. The CDR3 covers 15 residues. Germline lookup yields CDR1 SQVTM and CDR2 ANQGSEA. Here the CDR3 DNA reads TGCAGCGCCACGAGAGGTAGCGGGCTCACAGATACGCAGTATTTT. As protein: CSATRGSGLTDTQYF.

The rearrangement joins TRBV4-3 to TRBJ1-3; possibly TRBD1 for D (5 bases). Deletions cut 0 bases from V and 0 bases from J, with 12 bases between. The CDR3 loop spans 17 amino acids. Germline V gives CDR1 LGHNA, CDR2 YSLEER. CDR3 coding DNA: TGCGCCAGCAGCCAAGATGGGGGACTGCTCTCTGGAAACACCATATATTTT. It translates to CASSQDGGLLSGNTIYF.

The V gene is TRBV11-2, the J gene TRBJ1-1, with a possible D match to TRBD1 (6 bases). Per the germline V gene, CDR1 is SGHAT and CDR2 is FQNNGV. CDR3 size: 15 residues. V was trimmed by 3 bases and J by 1 base, leaving 12 bases between them. CDR3 loop: CASSLTGTGNTEAFF. CDR3 nucleotides: TGTGCCAGCAGCTTGACAGGTACAGGGAACACTGAAGCTTTCTTT.

The CDR3 sequence: CASSLAPGQGSYEQYF. The CDR3 DNA is TGTGCCAGCAGCTTAGCCCCGGGACAGGGTTCCTACGAGCAGTACTTC. This chain connects TRBV7-9 to TRBJ2-7; 9 bases map to TRBD1. Germline V gives CDR1 SEHNR, CDR2 FQNEAQ (reference sequence). This CDR3 is 16 amino acids long. J was trimmed by 1 base and V by 0 bases; bases with no gene match: 4.

The chain recombines TRBV4-1 with TRBJ2-3, with 10 bases lining up with TRBD2. CDR1 and CDR2 from the germline V gene are MGHRA and YSYEKL. V was clipped by 5 bases and J by 2 bases; unmatched bases: 4. This CDR3 has 15 amino acids. The CDR3 spells CASSGLAGVTDTQYF. CDR3 nucleotides: TGCGCCAGCAGCGGCCTAGCGGGGGTCACAGATACGCAGTATTTT.

The chain carries TRBV30 and TRBJ1-1, with unresolved D. V was cut by 0 bases and J by 1 base, with 6 bases left in between. This CDR3 has 13 amino acids. Germline loops: CDR1 GTSNPN, CDR2 SVGIG (reference sequence). The CDR3 here is CAWSVHQNTEAFF. For the CDR3, the DNA is TGTGCCTGGAGTGTACATCAGAACACTGAAGCTTTCTTT.

This clone came up once. The chain uses TRBV7-2 and TRBJ2-7; 8 positions agree with TRBD1. The germline V gene encodes CDR1 SGHTA and CDR2 FQGNSA. The CDR3 is 15 residues long. V lost 5 bases and J lost 4; bases outside the gene matches: 10. The CDR3 nucleotides are TGTGCCAGCAGCCCTGCGGGACAGGACCTTTACGAGCAGTACTTC. The encoded protein is CASSPAGQDLYEQYF.

This chain connects TRBV7-9 to TRBJ1-2; no firm D call. The CDR3 loop spans 14 amino acids. The germline gives CDR1 SEHNR, CDR2 FQNEAQ (reference sequence). Trimming stripped 3 bases from V and 4 bases from J, with 12 bases between. This chain's CDR3 is CASSFGELVYGYTF. The DNA for the CDR3 is TGTGCCAGCAGCTTCGGGGAACTAGTCTATGGCTACACCTTC.

The genes are TRBV7-9 and TRBJ1-1; D not resolved. The germline CDR1 and CDR2 sequences are SEHNR and FQNEAQ (reference sequence). V was pared by 5 bases and J by 4 bases, with 11 bases between. The CDR3 has 13 amino acids. CDR3 protein: CASSIDPGTEAFF. CDR3 coding DNA: TGTGCCAGCAGCATCGACCCAGGCACTGAAGCTTTCTTT.

This chain links TRBV29-1 with TRBJ2-1; the match to TRBD2 covers 10 bases. Germline values: CDR1 SQVTM, CDR2 ANQGSEA. J gave up 2 bases and V 7 bases, and 8 bases lay outside the gene matches. This CDR3 region has 15 residues. Here the CDR3 DNA reads TGCAGCGGGGACCCCGGGACTAGCGCCTACAATGAGCAGTTCTTC. Its translation: CSGDPGTSAYNEQFF.

V usage is TRBV5-1 and J usage is TRBJ1-4; the match to TRBD1 covers 7 bases. Germline CDR1 reads SGHRS; CDR2 reads YFSETQ. The CDR3 covers 14 residues. V gave up 2 bases and J gave up 8 bases; unmatched junction bases: 6. CDR3 in DNA: TGCGCCAGCAGCTTAAGCCCAGGGGGAGAAAAACTGTTTTTT. It yields the protein CASSLSPGGEKLFF.

As concerns this clone: This specimen includes other DNA sequences encoding the same CDR3. The chain links TRBV27 to TRBJ2-7; 11 bases fit TRBD1. Trimming took 5 bases from V and 2 from J; bases not matched to a gene: 2. The CDR3 spans 14 residues. Germline assignment: CDR1 MNHEY and CDR2 SMNVEV (reference sequence). As DNA, the CDR3 is TGTGCCAGCAGTCCGGGACAGGGGGCCTACGAGCAGTACTTC. It codes for CASSPGQGAYEQYF.